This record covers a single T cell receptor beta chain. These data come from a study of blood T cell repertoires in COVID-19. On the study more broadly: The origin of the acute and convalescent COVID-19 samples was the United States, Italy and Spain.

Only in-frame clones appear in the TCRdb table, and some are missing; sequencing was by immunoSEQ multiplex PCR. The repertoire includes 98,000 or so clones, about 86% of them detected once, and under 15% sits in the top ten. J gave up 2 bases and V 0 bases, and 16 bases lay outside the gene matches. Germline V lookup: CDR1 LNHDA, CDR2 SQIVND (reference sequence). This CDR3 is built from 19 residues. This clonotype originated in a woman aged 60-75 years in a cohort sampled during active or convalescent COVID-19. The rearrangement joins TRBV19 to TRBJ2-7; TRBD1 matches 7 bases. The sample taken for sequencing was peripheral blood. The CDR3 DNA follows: TGTGCCAGTAGTATAGACCTCTCCCAGCCGGGACAGCCTACCTACGAGCAGTACTTC. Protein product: CASSIDLSQPGQPTYEQYF.